These T cell receptor beta chains were read from a single sample in a study of blood T cells in healthy people across ages. TCRdb called the 5' RACE reads again in MiXCR, with one record for every CDR3 protein. The data contain some 1,800,000 distinct CDR3 sequences, roughly two fifths of them singletons. Sequencing was done on a sample of blood. The source of these receptors is a human donor in good health. Each CDR3 is given with its conserved first and last residue. A D gene is named only where the DNA matches it firmly. The size of a clone is reported for some rows only, either as once, few or many, or as a class for expanded clones.

DNA: TGCAGTGCTGGAGACAGAACTGCTAGGACTCAAGAGACCCAGTACTTC; CDR3: CSAGDRTARTQETQYF; V: TRBV20-1; D: .; size: .; J: TRBJ2-5
DNA: TGTGCCAGCAGCGACGTCTCCGGGGAGCTGTTTTTT; CDR3: CASSDVSGELFF; V: TRBV9; D: .; size: .; J: TRBJ2-2
DNA: TGTGCCAGCAGCTTAGTCGGTATGGGGAACACTGAAGCTTTCTTT; CDR3: CASSLVGMGNTEAFF; V: TRBV7-9; D: .; size: .; J: TRBJ1-1
DNA: TGCGCCAGCGGCCCCTACGGACCTAACTATGGCTACACCTTC; CDR3: CASGPYGPNYGYTF; V: TRBV5-1; D: .; size: .; J: TRBJ1-2
DNA: TGCGCCAGCAGCTCGGCGAGACGGCCCACCGGGGAGCTGTTTTTT; CDR3: CASSSARRPTGELFF; V: TRBV10-2; D: .; size: few; J: TRBJ2-2
DNA: TGTGCCAGCAACCAAGAAGACCGGGACTCCGAGCAGTACTTC; CDR3: CASNQEDRDSEQYF; V: TRBV3-1; D: .; size: .; J: TRBJ2-7
DNA: TGTGCCAGCAGTTTATCCCCCGCAGGCGGTGAAAAACTGTTTTTT; CDR3: CASSLSPAGGEKLFF; V: TRBV27; D: .; size: few; J: TRBJ1-4
DNA: TGTGCCAGCAGTCCACGGCACCTGGCGGGCGGGGAGCTGTTGTTT; CDR3: CASSPRHLAGGELLF; V: TRBV6-5; D: .; size: .; J: TRBJ2-2
DNA: TGTGCCAGCAGTTCTACTTGGAGTTCCCGGGGTGAGCAGTTCTTC; CDR3: CASSSTWSSRGEQFF; V: TRBV12-3/TRBV12-4; D: .; size: few; J: TRBJ2-1
DNA: TGTGCTAGCAGCTTAGAAGCCTTGGGCAATCAGCCCCAGCATTTT; CDR3: CASSLEALGNQPQHF; V: TRBV7-2; D: .; size: .; J: TRBJ1-5
DNA: TGTGCCAGCAGTTACTCGGATGGGCGCAACACTGAAGCTTTCTTT; CDR3: CASSYSDGRNTEAFF; V: TRBV6-5; D: .; size: .; J: TRBJ1-1
DNA: TGTGCCAGCAGCTTAGACGACAGTTTGAACACTGAAGCTTTCTTT; CDR3: CASSLDDSLNTEAFF; V: TRBV7-6; D: .; size: .; J: TRBJ1-1
DNA: TGTGCCAGCAGCTTCCTTGGGGGCTCCCACAATGAGCAGTTCTTC; CDR3: CASSFLGGSHNEQFF; V: TRBV7-2; D: .; size: .; J: TRBJ2-1
DNA: TGTGCCAGCAGCCAAAGGGGTCTCACAGCTTTCTTT; CDR3: CASSQRGLTAFF; V: TRBV16; D: .; size: .; J: TRBJ1-1
DNA: TGCGCCAGCACCCAAGATGAGCGGGGGGGCGGTGAGCAGTTCTTC; CDR3: CASTQDERGGGEQFF; V: TRBV5-1; D: TRBD2; size: .; J: TRBJ2-1
DNA: TGTGCCAGCAGGGGGACAGGCCTTTACAATGAGCAGTTCTTC; CDR3: CASRGTGLYNEQFF; V: TRBV6-1; D: TRBD1; size: few; J: TRBJ2-1
DNA: TGCGCCAGCAGCCAAGAGGAGAGGCTTGGAAATTCACCCCTCCACTTT; CDR3: CASSQEERLGNSPLHF; V: TRBV4-3; D: .; size: .; J: TRBJ1-6
DNA: TGTGCCAGCAGCGTAGGGGCAGAATCCTCTGGCACAGATACGCAGTATTTT; CDR3: CASSVGAESSGTDTQYF; V: TRBV9; D: .; size: few; J: TRBJ2-3
DNA: TGTGCCAGCAGGACCGGGACGAGCGGGGGGGCAATGGAGACCCAGTACTTC; CDR3: CASRTGTSGGAMETQYF; V: TRBV7-2; D: TRBD2; size: .; J: TRBJ2-5
DNA: TGCGCCAGCAGCTTTATACCGAGGGGACTAGCGGGGATGTCAGATACGCAGTATTTT; CDR3: CASSFIPRGLAGMSDTQYF; V: TRBV7-3; D: TRBD2; size: .; J: TRBJ2-3
DNA: TGCGCCAGCAGCTTGGACCGACGGCAAGGAGCTTTCTTT; CDR3: CASSLDRRQGAFF; V: TRBV5-1; D: .; size: few; J: TRBJ1-1
DNA: TGTGCCAGCAGCTTCGACAGGGGGCGGAACTATGGCTACACCTTC; CDR3: CASSFDRGRNYGYTF; V: TRBV7-8; D: TRBD1; size: few; J: TRBJ1-2
DNA: TGTGCCAGCAGTTTGTCCGACATTCAGGTTGGCACAGATACGCAGTATTTT; CDR3: CASSLSDIQVGTDTQYF; V: TRBV27; D: .; size: few; J: TRBJ2-3
DNA: TGTGCCAGCAGTTACCCCGGGACCGGGAACACTGAAGCTTTCTTT; CDR3: CASSYPGTGNTEAFF; V: TRBV6-5; D: .; size: few; J: TRBJ1-1
DNA: TGCAGCGTGACCCAGGGTCTTCTTGGCTACACCTTC; CDR3: CSVTQGLLGYTF; V: TRBV29-1; D: .; size: many; J: TRBJ1-2
DNA: TGCAGTGCCAACAGGGACGGAGAGACCCAGTACTTC; CDR3: CSANRDGETQYF; V: TRBV20-1; D: .; size: few; J: TRBJ2-5
DNA: TGTGCCAGCAATAATCGCGGGAAGCAGTACTTC; CDR3: CASNNRGKQYF; V: TRBV6-2/TRBV6-3; D: .; size: .; J: TRBJ2-7
DNA: TGTGCTAGCAGCCAGCAGATCACAGATACGCAGTATTTT; CDR3: CASSQQITDTQYF; V: TRBV3-1; D: .; size: .; J: TRBJ2-3
DNA: TGCGCCAGCAGCGACAGGGCTGGTGATGAGCAGTTCTTC; CDR3: CASSDRAGDEQFF; V: TRBV5-1; D: TRBD1; size: .; J: TRBJ2-1
DNA: TGCAGTGCTAAGACTAACGAATCCTACGAGCAGTACTTC; CDR3: CSAKTNESYEQYF; V: TRBV20-1; D: .; size: .; J: TRBJ2-7
DNA: TGTGCCAGCATAGGCAGCGTAAGTCAGGGCTACACCTTC; CDR3: CASIGSVSQGYTF; V: TRBV4-2; D: .; size: once; J: TRBJ1-2
DNA: TGCAGTGATAAAGTGGCGGGGGGGCCCCGCGAGCAGTACTTC; CDR3: CSDKVAGGPREQYF; V: TRBV20-1; D: TRBD2; size: .; J: TRBJ2-7
DNA: TGTGCCAGCAGCTTAACTAGCTCAGCACAAGAGACCCAGTACTTC; CDR3: CASSLTSSAQETQYF; V: TRBV7-2; D: .; size: few; J: TRBJ2-5
DNA: TGTGCCAGCAGCCAGGAATCCAGGGATCTTTACGATGGCTACACCTTC; CDR3: CASSQESRDLYDGYTF; V: TRBV4-2; D: .; size: .; J: TRBJ1-2
DNA: TGTGCCACCGGCGTAGAGGGATTTGGCTATGGCTACACCTTC; CDR3: CATGVEGFGYGYTF; V: TRBV24-1; D: .; size: .; J: TRBJ1-2
DNA: TGTGCCAGCAAAGGCAGGGAGGCGGAGACCCAGTACTTC; CDR3: CASKGREAETQYF; V: TRBV2; D: .; size: .; J: TRBJ2-5
DNA: TGTGCCAGCAGTCCTTACCGGACAGTGGGGGGCTACACCTTC; CDR3: CASSPYRTVGGYTF; V: TRBV7-2; D: .; size: .; J: TRBJ1-2
DNA: TGTGCCAGCAGCTTCGACAGGTTCGAGGGAGAGACCCAGTACTTC; CDR3: CASSFDRFEGETQYF; V: TRBV7-9; D: .; size: .; J: TRBJ2-5
DNA: TGTGCCAGCAGTTACCCACTCATCTCCAACGGACGGAATTCGCAGCCCCAGCATTTT; CDR3: CASSYPLISNGRNSQPQHF; V: TRBV6-2/TRBV6-3; D: .; size: once; J: TRBJ1-5
DNA: TGTGCCAGCAGTTCGAGAACAGGGTCTAGCTATGGCTACACCTTC; CDR3: CASSSRTGSSYGYTF; V: TRBV6-6; D: .; size: .; J: TRBJ1-2
DNA: TGTGCCAGCAGTTCCCCCGGGACAGGGGGCTCGCTTGGGTACTTC; CDR3: CASSSPGTGGSLGYF; V: TRBV6-6; D: TRBD1; size: .; J: TRBJ2-4
DNA: TGTGCCAGCAACTTGTTAGGGCAGAGCACAGATACGCAGTATTTT; CDR3: CASNLLGQSTDTQYF; V: TRBV7-2; D: .; size: once; J: TRBJ2-3
DNA: TGTGCCAGCAGTTTCCTGGACCGCCAGAGCCAGTACTTC; CDR3: CASSFLDRQSQYF; V: TRBV27; D: .; size: few; J: TRBJ2-4
DNA: TGTGCCAGCAGTTACAAGCGGCAAGAGACCCAGTACTTC; CDR3: CASSYKRQETQYF; V: TRBV6-2/TRBV6-3; D: .; size: .; J: TRBJ2-5
DNA: TGTGCCAGCAGCGTAGCGGGGGTCGGCAATGAGCAGTTCTTC; CDR3: CASSVAGVGNEQFF; V: TRBV9; D: .; size: .; J: TRBJ2-1
DNA: TGTGCCAGCAGAAGGACAGGCGTTAGTCTATCACCCCTCCACTTT; CDR3: CASRRTGVSLSPLHF; V: TRBV12-3/TRBV12-4; D: TRBD1; size: .; J: TRBJ1-6
DNA: TGTGCCAGCAGCCTAGGACTAGCGGAGTCCTGGGATGAGCAGTTCTTC; CDR3: CASSLGLAESWDEQFF; V: TRBV12-3/TRBV12-4; D: TRBD2; size: .; J: TRBJ2-1